One sample yielded the 18 T cell receptor beta chains listed below, sequenced in a study of T cell changes during pregnancy in multiple sclerosis. Repertoires were generated with immunoSEQ multiplex PCR, while TCRdb's copy carries only in-frame clones and drops some. The table includes roughly 70,000 clones, around 92% detected once. The material sequenced was peripheral blood, taken in the first trimester of pregnancy. Source of these receptors: a female donor with multiple sclerosis, enrolled in a pregnancy study.

The V and J genes are TRBV28 and TRBJ2-7, with 10 bases fitting TRBD1. V shed 4 bases, J shed 0 bases, and the junction held 3 bases outside the gene matches. Looked up from germline, CDR1 is MDHEN and CDR2 is SYDVKM. The CDR3 totals 15 residues. CDR3 sequence: CASSSDRGLSYEQYF. DNA of the CDR3: TGTGCCAGCAGTTCCGACAGGGGGCTCTCCTACGAGCAGTACTTC. The variable domain in full, completed from reference TRBV28 and TRBJ2-7, reads DVKVTQSSRYLVKRTGEKVFLECVQDMDHENMFWYRQDPGLGLRLIYFSYDVKMKEKGDIPEGYSVSREKKERFSLILESASTNQTSMYLCASSSDRGLSYEQYFGPGTRLTVT.

This chain joins TRBV30 and TRBJ1-5; D call uncertain. Germline lookup yields CDR1 GTSNPN and CDR2 SVGIG (reference sequence). V gave up 1 base and J gave up 5 bases, with 9 bases separating them. The CDR3 consists of 13 residues. Here the CDR3 DNA reads TGTGCCTGGAGTGGTCGCAGCGATCAGCCCCAGCATTTT. Encoded protein: CAWSGRSDQPQHF.

The rearrangement links TRBV5-5 to TRBJ1-1; D possibly corresponds to TRBD1 (6 bases). Trimming shortened V by 4 bases and J by 5 bases, and 15 bases separated the two germline ends. CDR1 is SGHKS and CDR2 is YYEKEE in the germline V gene (reference sequence). The CDR3 runs 14 residues. CDR3 amino acids: CASSIFLGATEAFF. As DNA, the CDR3 is TGTGCCAGCAGCATTTTTTTGGGGGCAACTGAAGCTTTCTTT.

The rearrangement uses TRBV10-2 and TRBJ2-1; 7 bases are a match to TRBD2. This CDR3 is built from 14 residues. Germline V gene lookup returns CDR1 WSHSY and CDR2 SAAADI. The J segment lost 6 bases and the V segment lost 8 bases, leaving 10 bases of the junction unmatched. The CDR3 DNA reads TGCGCCAGCGTTCCAGCGGGAATCGGCAATGAGCAGTTCTTC. Protein sequence: CASVPAGIGNEQFF.

This chain uses TRBV30 with TRBJ1-2, with a possible D match to TRBD1 (5 bases). Deletions cut 1 base from V and 8 bases from J, with 8 bases between. The CDR3 runs to 11 residues. Germline V lookup: CDR1 GTSNPN, CDR2 SVGIG (reference sequence). The CDR3 sequence is CAWSAGIGYTF. The CDR3, as DNA: TGTGCCTGGAGTGCAGGGATCGGCTACACCTTC.

This rearrangement joins TRBV14 to TRBJ1-3; D unclear. This CDR3 is built from 15 residues. Germline V gene data show CDR1 as SGHDN and CDR2 as FVKESK. Trimming shortened V by 1 base and J by 4 bases, and 11 bases separated the two germline ends. CDR3 sequence (DNA): TGTGCCAGCAGCCAAGTAGGAGGGCTCGGAAACACCATATATTTT. Its translation is CASSQVGGLGNTIYF.

The chain couples TRBV7-9 to TRBJ2-7; 10 bases map to TRBD1. The CDR3 runs 15 residues. From germline, CDR1 is SEHNR and CDR2 FQNEAQ (reference sequence). Trimming at V came to 4 bases and at J to 5 bases, leaving 8 bases not matched to a gene. This CDR3 is CASSWDRGGFNEQYF. The CDR3 DNA sequence: TGTGCCAGCAGCTGGGACAGGGGAGGGTTCAACGAGCAGTACTTC.

The chain combines TRBV15 with TRBJ2-7, with D maybe TRBD1 (6 bases). Germline CDR1 is LNHNV and CDR2 is YYDKDF (reference sequence). Trimming pared 5 bases from V and 5 bases from J, leaving 19 bases between. This CDR3 has 15 residues. The CDR3 sequence: CATSLLGAGVDEQYF. Written as DNA, the CDR3 is TGTGCCACCAGCCTTCTAGGAGCAGGGGTTGACGAGCAGTACTTC.

This chain links TRBV30 with TRBJ2-5, with D unresolved. Trimming left V 2 bases short and J 5 bases short, with 6 bases between. CDR3 length: 11 amino acids. CDR1 is GTSNPN, CDR2 SVGIG, per germline (reference sequence). The CDR3 region has the DNA TGTGCCTGGAGTCCCGGGGAGACCCAGTACTTC. Amino acid sequence: CAWSPGETQYF.

The table lists this clone with a count of one. The chain recombines TRBV5-1 with TRBJ2-1, with 11 bases that match TRBD2. Germline CDR1 SGHRS, CDR2 YFSETQ. Germline trimming cut 0 bases from V and 7 bases from J; bases unmatched to any gene: 6. This CDR3 spans 16 amino acids. CDR3 DNA: TGCGCCAGCAGCTTGGAGGGGACTAGCGGCGTGAATGAGCAGTTCTTC. Translating it yields CASSLEGTSGVNEQFF.

The chain couples TRBV9 to TRBJ2-3; 10 nucleotides match TRBD2. Germline loops: CDR1 SGDLS, CDR2 YYNGEE. The V segment lost 4 bases and the J segment 3 bases; nucleotides outside the gene matches: 5. This CDR3 spans 15 amino acids. The CDR3 DNA reads TGTGCCAGCAGCTCATCTAGCGGGGGTACAGATACGCAGTATTTT. Amino acids: CASSSSSGGTDTQYF.

The chain links TRBV19 to TRBJ1-3; D is unresolved. CDR3 length: 13 amino acids. Per germline, CDR1 LNHDA and CDR2 SQIVND (reference sequence). Trimming pared 3 bases from V and 4 bases from J, leaving 7 bases between. The CDR3 loop is CASSIEAGNTIYF. The CDR3 DNA reads as TGTGCCAGTAGTATTGAAGCAGGAAACACCATATATTTT.

This clone occurred once. The chain is built from TRBV6-5 and TRBJ2-7, with D maybe TRBD1 (6 bases). The CDR3 has 16 residues. V gave up 2 bases and J gave up 0 bases, with 14 bases separating them. Germline V gene lookup returns CDR1 MNHEY and CDR2 SVGAGI. CDR3 sequence: CASSYTPQGPSYEQYF. The CDR3 DNA sequence: TGTGCCAGCAGTTACACCCCCCAGGGGCCCTCCTACGAGCAGTACTTC.

This chain connects TRBV27 to TRBJ2-7; D remains ambiguous. Germline assignment: CDR1 MNHEY and CDR2 SMNVEV (reference sequence). The CDR3 contains 16 residues. V was cut by 6 bases and J by 0 bases, with 18 bases left in between. CDR3 coding DNA: TGTGCCAGCAGCCCCATTTTCGGAGCCTCCTCCTACGAGCAGTACTTC. Encoded protein: CASSPIFGASSYEQYF.

V is TRBV30 and J is TRBJ2-3; D uncertain. V was cut by 1 base and J by 5 bases, with 4 bases left in between. CDR1 is GTSNPN and CDR2 is SVGIG in the germline V gene (reference sequence). This CDR3 contains 11 residues. The chain's CDR3 is CAWSGRDTQYF. In nucleotides, the CDR3 is TGTGCCTGGAGTGGCAGAGATACGCAGTATTTT.

J is TRBJ2-1 and V is TRBV5-4; TRBD2 agrees at 8 bases. CDR1 is SGHNT, CDR2 YYREEE, per germline (reference sequence). The CDR3 runs 16 residues. J gave up 6 bases and V 4 bases, and 12 bases lay outside the gene matches. The CDR3 DNA reads as TGTGCCAGCAGCCCCCCCGGGACTAGTGTCCCCAATGAGCAGTTCTTC. It specifies CASSPPGTSVPNEQFF.

The V gene is TRBV4-1, the J gene TRBJ1-4; the D is unclear. V was pared by 2 bases and J by 0 bases, with 10 bases between. Germline lookup yields CDR1 MGHRA and CDR2 YSYEKL. There are 16 residues in the CDR3. This CDR3 reads CASSQSLGTTNEKLFF. The CDR3 DNA reads as TGCGCCAGCAGCCAATCGTTGGGCACAACTAATGAAAAACTGTTTTTT.

The chain combines TRBV5-8 with TRBJ2-3, with 7 bases that match TRBD2. Germline V gene data show CDR1 as SGHTS and CDR2 as YDEGEE. This CDR3 is built from 15 residues. Trimming at V came to 0 bases and at J to 1 base, leaving 2 bases not matched to a gene. The CDR3 reads CASSLESGGTDTQYF. CDR3 bases: TGTGCCAGCAGCTTGGAAAGCGGGGGCACAGATACGCAGTATTTT. The full variable domain, rest sourced from reference TRBV5-8 and TRBJ2-3, is EAGVTQSPTHLIKTRGQQATLRCSPISGHTSVYWYQQALGLGLQFLLWYDEGEERNRGNFPPRFSGRQFPNYSSELNVNALELEDSALYLCASSLESGGTDTQYFGPGTRLTVL.